This T cell receptor beta chain was retrieved from a study of cytomegalovirus exposure and HLA in healthy donors. It was with 60 Vbeta and 13 Jbeta primers that the PCR ran. Here immunoSEQ multiplex PCR was the method, and the copy in TCRdb shows in-frame clones only, minus some. The sample lists about 130,000 clones; about 87% were seen once. Germline CDR1 is GTSNPN and CDR2 is SVGIG (reference sequence). Deletions cut 0 bases from V and 1 base from J, with 9 bases between. There are 14 residues in the CDR3. The chain recombines TRBV30 with TRBJ2-5; D not certain. This receptor was identified in a woman aged 30 to 39 in good health and CMV-seronegative. The source material was PBMCs. DNA for the CDR3: TGTGCCTGGAGTGTACGCGGCTTCCAAGAGACCCAGTACTTC. Protein: CAWSVRGFQETQYF. The entire variable domain, with the rest obtained from reference TRBV30 and TRBJ2-5, is as follows: SQTIHQWPATLVQPVGSPLSLECTVEGTSNPNLYWYRQAAGRGLQLLFYSVGIGQISSEVPQNLSASRPQDRQFILSSKKLLLSDSGFYLCAWSVRGFQETQYFGPGTRLLVL.